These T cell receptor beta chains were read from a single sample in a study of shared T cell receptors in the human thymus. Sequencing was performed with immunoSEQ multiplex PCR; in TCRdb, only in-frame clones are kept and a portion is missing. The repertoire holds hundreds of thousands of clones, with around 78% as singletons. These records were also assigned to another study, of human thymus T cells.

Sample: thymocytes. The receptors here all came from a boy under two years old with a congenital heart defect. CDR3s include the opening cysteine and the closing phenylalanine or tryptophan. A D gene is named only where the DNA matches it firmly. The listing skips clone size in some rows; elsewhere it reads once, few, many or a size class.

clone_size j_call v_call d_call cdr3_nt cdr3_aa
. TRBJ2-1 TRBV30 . TGTGCCTGGAGTGTACCCCAGGCTGAGCAGTTCTTC CAWSVPQAEQFF
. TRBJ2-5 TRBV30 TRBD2 TGTGCCTGGAGTGTACGGGGGGGTGGGGAGACCCAGTACTTC CAWSVRGGGETQYF
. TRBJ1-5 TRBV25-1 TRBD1 TGTGCCAGCAGTGAAGGACAGGCTGGGAATCAGCCCCAGCATTTT CASSEGQAGNQPQHF
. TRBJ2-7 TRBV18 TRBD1 TGTGCCAGCTCAAGCTCGGGACAGTTGAGCTCCTACGAGCAGTACTTC CASSSSGQLSSYEQYF
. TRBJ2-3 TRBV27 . TGTGCCAGCAGGGAACTGGGGGGAGGCGGCGGAGATACGCAGTATTTT CASRELGGGGGDTQYF
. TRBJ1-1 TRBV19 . TGTGCCAGTTCCCGGTCCCGGTCGTGGGAGATGGGTAAGGACACTGAAGCTTTCTTT CASSRSRSWEMGKDTEAFF
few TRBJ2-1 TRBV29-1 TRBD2 TGCAGCGTTGAAGATCAGACTAGCGGGAGGGCGGGGAATGAGCAGTTCTTC CSVEDQTSGRAGNEQFF
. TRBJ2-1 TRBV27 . TGTGCCAGCAGTCCGCTTTCATCTTGGCCATACAATGAGCAGTTCTTC CASSPLSSWPYNEQFF
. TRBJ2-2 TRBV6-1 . TGTGCCAGCAGTGAACAACTTTGGGAGGGGGTCACCGGGGAGCTGTTTTTT CASSEQLWEGVTGELFF
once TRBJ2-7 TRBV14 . TGTGCCAGCAGCGCTGACAGGCCCTCCTACGAGCAGTACTTC CASSADRPSYEQYF
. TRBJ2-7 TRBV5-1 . TGCGCCAGCAGCGGGGGGGGTAGACAGGGGAGCTCCTACGAGCAGTACTTC CASSGGGRQGSSYEQYF
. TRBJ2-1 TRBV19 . TGTGCCAGTAAGCGACCGGGACTCCCCTACAATGAGCAGTTCTTC CASKRPGLPYNEQFF